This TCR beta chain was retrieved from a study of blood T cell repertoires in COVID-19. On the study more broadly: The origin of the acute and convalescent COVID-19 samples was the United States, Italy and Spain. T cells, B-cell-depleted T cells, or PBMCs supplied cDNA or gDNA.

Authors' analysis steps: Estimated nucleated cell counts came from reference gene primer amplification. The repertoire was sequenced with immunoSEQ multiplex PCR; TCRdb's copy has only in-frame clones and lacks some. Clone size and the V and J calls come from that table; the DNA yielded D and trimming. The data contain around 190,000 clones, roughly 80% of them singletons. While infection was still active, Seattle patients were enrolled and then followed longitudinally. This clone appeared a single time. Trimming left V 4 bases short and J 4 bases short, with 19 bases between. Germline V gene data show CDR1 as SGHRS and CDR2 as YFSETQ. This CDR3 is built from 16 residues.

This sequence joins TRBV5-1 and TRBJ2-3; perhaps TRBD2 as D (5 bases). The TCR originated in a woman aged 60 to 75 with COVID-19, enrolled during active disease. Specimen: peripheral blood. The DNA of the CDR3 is TGCGCCAGCAGCCTGGCTCGCGGAGGCCCCCCAGATACGCAGTATTTT. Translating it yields CASSLARGGPPDTQYF.